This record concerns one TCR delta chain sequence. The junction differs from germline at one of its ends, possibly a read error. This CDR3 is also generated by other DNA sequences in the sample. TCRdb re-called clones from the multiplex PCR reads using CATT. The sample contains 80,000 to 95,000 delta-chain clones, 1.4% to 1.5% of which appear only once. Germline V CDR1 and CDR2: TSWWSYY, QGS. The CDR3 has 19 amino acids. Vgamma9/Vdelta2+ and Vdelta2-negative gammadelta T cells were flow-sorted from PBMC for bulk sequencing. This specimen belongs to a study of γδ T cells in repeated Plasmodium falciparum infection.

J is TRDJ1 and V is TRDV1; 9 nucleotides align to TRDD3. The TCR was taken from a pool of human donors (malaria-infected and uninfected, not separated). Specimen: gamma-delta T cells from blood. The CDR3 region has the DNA TGTGCTCTCGGGGTCTACAATCGGGGGATACCAGGTTACACCGATAAACTCATCTTT. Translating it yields CALGVYNRGIPGYTDKLIF.